One T cell receptor (beta chain) is described in this entry. The source of the sample is a study of brain T cells in children with intractable seizures. Profiling relied on immunoSEQ multiplex PCR, and the TCRdb table lists in-frame clones only, not all of them. This table holds roughly 80,000 clones, roughly 91% found once. Germline V gene lookup returns CDR1 SGDLS and CDR2 YYNGEE. The V end was cut by 0 bases, the J end by 5 bases, with 11 bases between. The CDR3 totals 15 residues. This chain connects TRBV9 to TRBJ1-4; TRBD1 might be the D (5 bases). This TCR was recovered from a boy under two years old with tuberous sclerosis and intractable seizures. Material: peripheral blood, obtained at surgery. CDR3 coding DNA: TGTGCCAGCAGCGTAGTTGGGGAGGGGAATGAAAAACTGTTTTTT. This codes for CASSVVGEGNEKLFF.